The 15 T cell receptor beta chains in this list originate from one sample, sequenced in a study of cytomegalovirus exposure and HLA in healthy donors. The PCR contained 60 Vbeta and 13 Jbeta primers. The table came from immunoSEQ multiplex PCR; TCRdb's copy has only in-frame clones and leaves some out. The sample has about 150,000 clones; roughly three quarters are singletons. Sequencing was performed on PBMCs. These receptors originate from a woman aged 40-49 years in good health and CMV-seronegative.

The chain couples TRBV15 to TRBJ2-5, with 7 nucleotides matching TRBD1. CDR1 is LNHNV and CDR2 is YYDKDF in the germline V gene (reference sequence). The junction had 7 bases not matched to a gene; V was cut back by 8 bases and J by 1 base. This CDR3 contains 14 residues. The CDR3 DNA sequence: TGTGCCACCCAAACGACAGGGACCCAAGAGACCCAGTACTTC. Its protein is CATQTTGTQETQYF.

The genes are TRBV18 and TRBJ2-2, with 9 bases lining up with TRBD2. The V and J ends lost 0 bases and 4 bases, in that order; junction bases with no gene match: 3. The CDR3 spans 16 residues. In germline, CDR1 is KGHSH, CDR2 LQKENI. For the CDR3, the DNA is TGTGCCAGCTCACCACCGGGACTAGCAGGCACCGGGGAGCTGTTTTTT. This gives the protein CASSPPGLAGTGELFF. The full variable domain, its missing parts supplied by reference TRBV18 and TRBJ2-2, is NAGVMQNPRHLVRRRGQEARLRCSPMKGHSHVYWYRQLPEEGLKFMVYLQKENIIDESGMPKERFSAEFPKEGPSILRIQQVVRGDSAAYFCASSPPGLAGTGELFFGEGSRLTVL.

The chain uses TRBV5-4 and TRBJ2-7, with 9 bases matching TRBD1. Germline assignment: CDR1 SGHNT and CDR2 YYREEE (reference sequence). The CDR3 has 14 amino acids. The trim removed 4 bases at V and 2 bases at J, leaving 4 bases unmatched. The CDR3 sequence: CASSPRDRAYEQYF. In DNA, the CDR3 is TGTGCCAGCAGCCCCCGGGACAGGGCCTACGAGCAGTACTTC.

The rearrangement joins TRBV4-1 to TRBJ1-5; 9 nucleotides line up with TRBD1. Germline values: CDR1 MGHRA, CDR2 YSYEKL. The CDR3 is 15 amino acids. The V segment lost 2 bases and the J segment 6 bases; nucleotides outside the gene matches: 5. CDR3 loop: CASSQTGQGSQPQHF. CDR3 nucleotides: TGCGCCAGCAGCCAAACGGGACAGGGAAGTCAGCCCCAGCATTTT.

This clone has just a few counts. The CDR3 reads CASSPSPQGGGTEAFF. The DNA of the CDR3 is TGTGCCAGCAGCCCTAGCCCACAGGGGGGGGGCACTGAAGCTTTCTTT. The J gene is TRBJ1-1, the V gene TRBV4-2; 8 bases are a match to TRBD1. The CDR3 runs 16 residues. Trimming took 4 bases from V and 4 from J; bases not matched to a gene: 11. Germline-derived CDR1 and CDR2 are LGHNA and YNFKEQ.

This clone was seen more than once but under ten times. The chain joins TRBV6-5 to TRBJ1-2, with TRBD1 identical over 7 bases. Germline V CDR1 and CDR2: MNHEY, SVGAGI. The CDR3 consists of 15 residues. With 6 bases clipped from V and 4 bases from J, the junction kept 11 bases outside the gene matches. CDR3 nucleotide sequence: TGTGCCAGCAGGGATTGGCGCAGGGGGGCCTATGGCTACACCTTC. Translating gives CASRDWRRGAYGYTF.

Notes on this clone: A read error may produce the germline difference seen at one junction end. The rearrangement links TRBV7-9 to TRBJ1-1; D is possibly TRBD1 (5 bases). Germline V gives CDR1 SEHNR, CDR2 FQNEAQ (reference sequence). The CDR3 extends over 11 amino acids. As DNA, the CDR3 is TGTTCCAGCAGCTTTTCAGGGCGAGCTTTCTTT. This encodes CSSSFSGRAFF.

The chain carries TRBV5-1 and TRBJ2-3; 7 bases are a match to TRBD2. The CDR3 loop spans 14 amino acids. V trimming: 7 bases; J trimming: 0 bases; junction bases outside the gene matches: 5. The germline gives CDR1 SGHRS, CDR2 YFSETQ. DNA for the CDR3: TGCGCCAGCTGGGAGGGATCTAGCACAGATACGCAGTATTTT. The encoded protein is CASWEGSSTDTQYF. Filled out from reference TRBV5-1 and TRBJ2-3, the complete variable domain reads KAGVTQTPRYLIKTRGQQVTLSCSPISGHRSVSWYQQTPGQGLQFLFEYFSETQRNKGNFPGRFSGRQFSNSRSEMNVSTLELGDSALYLCASWEGSSTDTQYFGPGTRLTVL.

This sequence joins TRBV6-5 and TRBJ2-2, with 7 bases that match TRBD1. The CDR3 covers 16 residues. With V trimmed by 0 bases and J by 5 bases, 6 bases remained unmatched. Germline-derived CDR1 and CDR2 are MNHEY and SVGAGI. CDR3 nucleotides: TGTGCCAGCAGTTACTCGGACAGGCCAAGTACCGGGGAGCTGTTTTTT. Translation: CASSYSDRPSTGELFF.

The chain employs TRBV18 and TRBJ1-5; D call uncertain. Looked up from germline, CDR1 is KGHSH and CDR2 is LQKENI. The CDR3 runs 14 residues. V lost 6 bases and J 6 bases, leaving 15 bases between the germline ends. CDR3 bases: TGTGCCAGCTCGCCGACATCAGTCAGTCAGCCCCAGCATTTT. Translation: CASSPTSVSQPQHF.

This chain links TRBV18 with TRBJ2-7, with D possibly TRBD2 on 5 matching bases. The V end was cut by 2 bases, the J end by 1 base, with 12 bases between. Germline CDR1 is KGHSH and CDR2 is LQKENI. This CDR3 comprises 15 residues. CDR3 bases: TGTGCCAGCTCACCATATGAGACGGGATCCTACGAGCAGTACTTC. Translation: CASSPYETGSYEQYF.

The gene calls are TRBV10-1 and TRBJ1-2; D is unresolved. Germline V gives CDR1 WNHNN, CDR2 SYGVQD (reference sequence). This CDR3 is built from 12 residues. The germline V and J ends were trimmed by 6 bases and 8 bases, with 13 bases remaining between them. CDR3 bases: TGCGCCAGCAGCGCCGGTGGGCAAGGCTACACCTTC. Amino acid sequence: CASSAGGQGYTF.

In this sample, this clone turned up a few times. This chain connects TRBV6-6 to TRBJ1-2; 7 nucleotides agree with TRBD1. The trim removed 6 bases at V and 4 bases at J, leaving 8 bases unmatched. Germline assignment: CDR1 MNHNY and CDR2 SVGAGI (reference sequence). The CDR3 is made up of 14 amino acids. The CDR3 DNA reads TGTGCCAGCAGCCGGGACAGACTTTCCTATGGCTACACCTTC. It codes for CASSRDRLSYGYTF.

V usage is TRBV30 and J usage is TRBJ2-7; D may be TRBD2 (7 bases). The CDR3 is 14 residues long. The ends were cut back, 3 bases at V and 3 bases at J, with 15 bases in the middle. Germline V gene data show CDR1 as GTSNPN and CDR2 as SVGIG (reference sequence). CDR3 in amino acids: CAWRLSGTHYEQYF. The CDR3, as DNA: TGTGCCTGGAGACTAAGCGGGACACACTACGAGCAGTACTTC.

DNA for the CDR3: TGCGCCAGCAGCTTGGCCCAGGGCACCGCAATGAGGAAACTGTTTTTT. Protein sequence: CASSLAQGTAMRKLFF. This rearrangement joins TRBV5-1 to TRBJ1-4; the D gene is possibly TRBD1 (5 bases). CDR1 and CDR2 (germline): SGHRS, YFSETQ. The CDR3 covers 16 residues. Between the trimmed V and J ends, which lost 0 bases and 11 bases, there was a span of 20 bases.